One sample yielded the 10 T cell receptor beta chains listed below, sequenced in a study of tumor and adjacent non-tumor tissue in lung cancer. This sample's RNA came from whole unsorted tissue. A modified ARM-PCR protocol with three rounds of nested PCR amplified TCRbeta. A single record per CDR3 protein comes from TCRdb applying MiXCR to the multiplex PCR reads. Of approximately 90,000 distinct CDR3 sequences in the sample, about 72% were seen once. The sequencing input was lung tumor tissue. The source of these receptors is a man aged 55 to 69 with non-small cell lung cancer.

The chain links TRBV4-3 to TRBJ2-5; no definite D call. Germline-derived CDR1 and CDR2 are LGHNA and YSLEER. The CDR3 is 14 amino acids. The V gene lost 4 bases and the J gene lost 3 bases, with 12 bases spanning the gap. CDR3 coding DNA: TGCGCCAGCAGCCCAGACTGGGTAGAAGAGACCCAGTACTTC. Translating it yields CASSPDWVEETQYF.

The gene calls are TRBV6-5 and TRBJ2-5; TRBD1 or TRBD2 may be the D gene (5 bases each). CDR1 and CDR2 (germline): MNHEY, SVGAGI. V was trimmed by 9 bases and J by 5 bases, leaving 16 bases between them. This CDR3 is 13 amino acids long. The CDR3 region is CARSGDLRETQYF. The CDR3 nucleotides are TGTGCCAGAAGTGGGGACCTTCGGGAGACCCAGTACTTC.

The rearrangement links TRBV11-2 to TRBJ1-5; perhaps TRBD1 as D (5 bases). V shed 0 bases and J shed 6 bases, with 9 bases lying between them. CDR1 SGHAT and CDR2 FQNNGV come from the germline V gene. The CDR3 is 14 residues long. In DNA form, the CDR3 reads TGTGCCAGCAGCTTAGAGGGGACTAGTCAGCCCCAGCATTTT. This codes for CASSLEGTSQPQHF. The full variable domain, its missing parts supplied by reference TRBV11-2 and TRBJ1-5, is EAGVAQSPRYKIIEKRQSVAFWCNPISGHATLYWYQQILGQGPKLLIQFQNNGVVDDSQLPKDRFSAERLKGVDSTLKIQPAKLEDSAVYLCASSLEGTSQPQHFGDGTRLSIL.

Regarding this clonotype: Given a much more abundant clone one base away, this may be a read error. The chain links TRBV20-1 to TRBJ2-5, with a tentative D call TRBD1 (6 bases). This CDR3 has 15 residues. The germline V gene encodes CDR1 DFQATT and CDR2 SNEGSKA (reference sequence). V was clipped by 5 bases and J by 4 bases, with 20 bases between them. CDR3 DNA: TGCAGTGCTGGAGCCCCGGGACAAGCCTTAGAGACCCAGTACTTC. Translation: CSAGAPGQALETQYF.

For this clonotype: The junction does not match germline at one end; this may be a read error. This chain connects TRBV4-3 to TRBJ2-3, with 7 nucleotides matching TRBD2. This CDR3 is built from 13 residues. Germline V gene sequence: CDR1 LGHNA, CDR2 YSLEER. CDR3 sequence reads: CASNASREDTQYF. The CDR3 bases are TGCGCCAGCAACGCAAGCCGGGAGGATACACAGTATTTT.

With respect to this clonotype: At one of its ends the junction is not consistent with the germline gene, which may arise from a read error. The chain carries TRBV11-2 and TRBJ2-5; the D gene is possibly TRBD2 (6 bases). CDR1 and CDR2 from the germline V gene are SGHAT and FQNNGV. This CDR3 spans 15 amino acids. The CDR3 protein is CVSSLEGTVQETQYF. CDR3 bases: TGTGTCAGCAGCTTAGAAGGGACTGTCCAAGAGACCCAGTACTTC.

This clonotype was recorded a few times. This may come from a read error, since a much larger clone is one base off. The chain links TRBV5-1 to TRBJ2-7; TRBD2 might be the D (6 bases). The CDR3 spans 16 residues. Trimming left V 0 bases short and J 7 bases short, with 20 bases between. Germline V gene sequence: CDR1 SGHRS, CDR2 YFSETQ. The CDR3 region is CASSLGGAGGKVEQYF. Here the CDR3 DNA reads TGCGCCAGCAGCTTGGGAGGGGCTGGCGGGAAGGTTGAGCAGTACTTC.

This clonotype was seen repeatedly, ten times or more. The gene calls are TRBV6-2 or TRBV6-3 and TRBJ2-7; D is unclear. Trimming cost V 0 bases and J 4 bases, with 7 bases left between them. This CDR3 comprises 13 residues. Germline loops: CDR1 MNHEY, CDR2 SVGEGT. The DNA for the CDR3 is TGTGCCAGCAGTTACTCAGGGTGGTACGAGCAGTACTTC. Encoded protein: CASSYSGWYEQYF.

This clonotype rates as medium-sized (0.01 to 0.1%). Given a much more abundant clone one base away, this may be a read error. CDR3 in DNA: TGTGCCAGCAGCTTAGTCCCCCCAGGAGGAAAGACCCAGTACTTC. It encodes CASSLVPPGGKTQYF. The chain recombines TRBV11-2 with TRBJ2-5; weak D call: TRBD2 (5 bases). V shed 1 base and J shed 6 bases, with 15 bases lying between them. The CDR3 covers 15 residues. Germline V lookup: CDR1 SGHAT, CDR2 FQNNGV.

The genes are TRBV29-1 and TRBJ1-1; possibly TRBD1 for D (5 bases). The CDR3 runs to 12 residues. The V gene lost 8 bases and the J gene lost 1 base, with 11 bases spanning the gap. Germline V lookup: CDR1 SQVTM, CDR2 ANQGSEA. The chain's CDR3 is CSIVGGNTEAFF. CDR3 sequence (DNA): TGCAGCATTGTTGGGGGGAACACTGAAGCTTTCTTT.